These 29 T cell receptor beta chains share one sample of origin, sequenced in a study of OX40 agonist ivuxolimab in advanced cancers. Using immunoSEQ multiplex PCR, the repertoire was profiled, and TCRdb retains in-frame clones only, with some absent. The repertoire holds about 78,000 clones, with around 94% as singletons. The source was CD4+ or CD8+ T cells sorted from blood, collected in a trial of the OX40 agonist ivuxolimab. All receptors derive from an adult with an advanced solid tumor such as melanoma, head and neck, liver or kidney cancer.

The sample holds one count of this clone. The V gene is TRBV6-5, the J gene TRBJ1-1; no clear D gene. This CDR3 is 15 amino acids long. Germline lookup yields CDR1 MNHEY and CDR2 SVGAGI. Trimming removed 6 bases at V and 0 bases at J, with 14 bases between. In DNA form, the CDR3 reads TGTGCCAGCAGAAAAAGTGGAGAAATGAACACTGAAGCTTTCTTT. This gives the protein CASRKSGEMNTEAFF.

This chain links TRBV18 with TRBJ2-7; the match to TRBD1 covers 10 bases. With 2 bases clipped from V and 0 bases from J, the junction kept 1 base outside the gene matches. The germline V gene has CDR1 KGHSH and CDR2 LQKENI. The CDR3 spans 15 residues. CDR3 region: CASSPGQGGSYEQYF. The DNA for the CDR3 is TGTGCCAGCTCACCAGGACAGGGGGGCTCCTACGAGCAGTACTTC.

V is TRBV7-9 and J is TRBJ1-4; D call uncertain. The germline V gene encodes CDR1 SEHNR and CDR2 FQNEAQ (reference sequence). The CDR3 sequence is 16 residues long. With 1 base removed from V and 7 bases from J, the gap between germline ends came to 16 bases. CDR3 coding DNA: TGTGCCAGCAGCTTAGAAGGCGGATGGGAGGTTGAAAAACTGTTTTTT. Its translation: CASSLEGGWEVEKLFF.

This chain uses TRBV5-1 with TRBJ2-7; 8 nucleotides align to TRBD1. The trim removed 0 bases at V and 6 bases at J, leaving 2 bases unmatched. The CDR3 is made up of 13 amino acids. Germline CDR1 SGHRS, CDR2 YFSETQ. CDR3 protein: CASSLGTGSEQYF. CDR3 DNA sequence: TGCGCCAGCAGCTTGGGGACAGGGAGCGAGCAGTACTTC. Combining the CDR3 with reference TRBV5-1 and TRBJ2-7 gives the whole variable domain KAGVTQTPRYLIKTRGQQVTLSCSPISGHRSVSWYQQTPGQGLQFLFEYFSETQRNKGNFPGRFSGRQFSNSRSEMNVSTLELGDSALYLCASSLGTGSEQYFGPGTRLTVT.

This chain links TRBV2 with TRBJ2-1; TRBD1 agrees at 8 bases. The CDR3 length is 14 residues. V was pared by 1 base and J by 7 bases, with 3 bases of the junction left unmatched. The germline CDR1 and CDR2 sequences are SNHLY and FYNNEI. The CDR3 sequence: CASSEGTGINEQFF. In DNA form, the CDR3 reads TGTGCCAGCAGTGAAGGGACAGGGATAAATGAGCAGTTCTTC.

The table lists this clone with a few counts. The chain uses TRBV2 and TRBJ1-6; D not resolved. The CDR3 is 12 amino acids. The V end was cut by 6 bases, the J end by 9 bases, with 9 bases between. CDR1 and CDR2 from the germline V gene are SNHLY and FYNNEI. The CDR3 loop reads CASRPDTSPLHF. For the CDR3, the DNA is TGTGCCAGCAGACCCGACACTTCACCCCTCCACTTT.

The chain links TRBV18 to TRBJ1-5; TRBD1 is a possible D gene (5 bases). The CDR3 consists of 15 residues. The germline CDR1 and CDR2 sequences are KGHSH and LQKENI. The ends were cut back, 6 bases at V and 0 bases at J, with 12 bases in the middle. DNA of the CDR3: TGTGCCAGCTCCGGGGACCTTTATAGCAATCAGCCCCAGCATTTT. It translates to CASSGDLYSNQPQHF.

The J gene is TRBJ2-7, the V gene TRBV28; the match to TRBD1 covers 7 bases. With V trimmed by 9 bases and J by 3 bases, 5 bases remained unmatched. Germline CDR1 and CDR2: MDHEN and SYDVKM. This CDR3 spans 12 amino acids. Written as DNA, the CDR3 is TGTGCCAGGTCCTGGACAGGCTACGAGCAGTACTTC. This codes for CARSWTGYEQYF.

This clone was counted between two and nine times. Here the CDR3 reads CASSKEGTEAFF. The CDR3 bases are TGTGCCAGCAGCAAGGAAGGGACTGAAGCTTTCTTT. The rearrangement joins TRBV11-2 to TRBJ1-1; D not resolved. This CDR3 contains 12 residues. The germline CDR1 and CDR2 sequences are SGHAT and FQNNGV. The germline V and J ends were trimmed by 5 bases and 5 bases, with 9 bases remaining between them.

The CDR3: CASSFDSSGRDEQFF. The CDR3 nucleotides read TGTGCCAGCAGCTTTGATTCTAGCGGGAGGGATGAGCAGTTCTTC. The chain carries TRBV11-3 and TRBJ2-1; TRBD2 aligns across 12 bases. V trimming: 3 bases; J trimming: 8 bases; junction bases outside the gene matches: 5. Per the germline V gene, CDR1 is SGHNT and CDR2 is YENEEA. CDR3 size: 15 residues.

The gene calls are TRBV19 and TRBJ2-7, with 14 bases matching TRBD2. The ends lost 6 bases at V and 0 bases at J; junction bases unmatched: 10. CDR3 length: 18 residues. In germline, CDR1 is LNHDA, CDR2 SQIVND (reference sequence). Here the CDR3 reads CASSSHGLAGGASYEQYF. The CDR3 coding sequence is TGTGCCAGTAGCTCACATGGACTAGCGGGGGGTGCCTCCTACGAGCAGTACTTC.

A single count supports this clone. The V gene is TRBV18, the J gene TRBJ1-1, with D unresolved. Per the germline V gene, CDR1 is KGHSH and CDR2 is LQKENI. Trimming left V 0 bases short and J 1 base short, with 9 bases between. The CDR3 consists of 15 residues. In DNA form, the CDR3 reads TGTGCCAGCTCACCACCCCCAACAGAGAACACTGAAGCTTTCTTT. Protein product: CASSPPPTENTEAFF.

This clone has only a few counts. The rearrangement links TRBV4-1 to TRBJ1-2; 8 bases are shared with TRBD1. Germline-derived CDR1 and CDR2 are MGHRA and YSYEKL. The V and J ends lost 1 base and 7 bases, in that order; junction bases with no gene match: 5. The CDR3 is 14 residues long. CDR3 DNA sequence: TGCGCCAGCAGCCAAGGGACAGGGCGCAGTGGCTACACCTTC. Protein: CASSQGTGRSGYTF.

This chain connects TRBV2 to TRBJ2-1, with D unclear. Germline V CDR1 and CDR2: SNHLY, FYNNEI. The CDR3 runs to 14 residues. The V end lost 4 bases, the J end lost 3 bases, and 10 bases lay between the germline ends. For the CDR3, the DNA is TGTGCCAGCAGTGCCCAGATGAGCTACAATGAGCAGTTCTTC. It translates to CASSAQMSYNEQFF.

This chain uses TRBV6-5 with TRBJ2-5; 9 bases are shared with TRBD1. The V and J ends lost 5 bases and 4 bases, in that order; junction bases with no gene match: 2. Germline lookup yields CDR1 MNHEY and CDR2 SVGAGI. The CDR3 length is 13 residues. CDR3 bases: TGTGCCAGCAGTCGACAGGGGGTAGAGACCCAGTACTTC. Translation gives CASSRQGVETQYF.

V is TRBV11-1 and J is TRBJ1-2, with 10 bases that match TRBD1. The germline gives CDR1 SGHAT, CDR2 FQDESV (reference sequence). With V trimmed by 4 bases and J by 6 bases, 8 bases remained unmatched. There are 15 residues in the CDR3. The CDR3 bases are TGTGCCAGCAGCTCCGCCTCCGGGACAGGGGATGGCTACACCTTC. Protein sequence: CASSSASGTGDGYTF.

This sequence joins TRBV2 and TRBJ2-3; 15 nucleotides match TRBD2. The CDR3 spans 17 residues. Germline CDR1 is SNHLY and CDR2 is FYNNEI. V lost 8 bases and J lost 2; bases outside the gene matches: 8. CDR3 sequence (DNA): TGTGCCAGCCAGGGACTAGCGGGGGGTCTACTCACAGATACGCAGTATTTT. This translates into CASQGLAGGLLTDTQYF.

This chain connects TRBV6-5 to TRBJ2-3; 7 nucleotides line up with TRBD2. The CDR3 totals 15 residues. Germline CDR1 MNHEY, CDR2 SVGAGI. V lost 2 bases and J lost 0; bases outside the gene matches: 2. The DNA for the CDR3 is TGTGCCAGCAGTTACATGGGACTAAGCACAGATACGCAGTATTTT. Translating it yields CASSYMGLSTDTQYF.

This clone was recorded once. This chain links TRBV10-3 with TRBJ2-1, with 8 nucleotides matching TRBD1. CDR1 is ENHRY, CDR2 SYGVKD, per germline. This CDR3 spans 14 amino acids. V shed 4 bases, J shed 2 bases, and the junction held 1 base outside the gene matches. The CDR3 spells CAISADRAYNEQFF. CDR3 DNA: TGTGCCATCAGTGCGGACAGGGCCTACAATGAGCAGTTCTTC.

The V and J genes are TRBV5-1 and TRBJ2-1; 11 bases agree with TRBD1. The ends lost 3 bases at V and 1 base at J; junction bases unmatched: 3. This CDR3 region has 16 residues. Germline V gene data show CDR1 as SGHRS and CDR2 as YFSETQ. CDR3 sequence: CASSSGDRGSYNEQFF. In nucleotides, the CDR3 is TGCGCCAGCAGCTCCGGGGACAGGGGGTCCTACAATGAGCAGTTCTTC.

V and J are TRBV19 and TRBJ1-5; 10 nucleotides match TRBD1. V lost 4 bases and J lost 0; bases outside the gene matches: 6. CDR1 is LNHDA, CDR2 SQIVND, per germline (reference sequence). This CDR3 is 17 amino acids long. The CDR3 spells CASSTDRGPYSNQPQHF. In DNA, the CDR3 is TGTGCCAGTAGTACTGACAGGGGGCCATATAGCAATCAGCCCCAGCATTTT.

The V and J genes are TRBV5-1 and TRBJ2-3; the D gene could be TRBD1 or TRBD2 (6 bases each). V lost 3 bases and J lost 5, with 16 bases in between. The CDR3 consists of 15 residues. Per the germline V gene, CDR1 is SGHRS and CDR2 is YFSETQ. This CDR3 is CASSSARRGKDTQYF. In nucleotides, the CDR3 is TGCGCCAGCAGCTCGGCGAGGAGGGGGAAAGATACGCAGTATTTT.

The V call is TRBV5-6, the J call TRBJ1-4; tentatively, D is TRBD1 (5 bases). Trimming stripped 1 base from V and 12 bases from J, with 13 bases between. Germline V gene lookup returns CDR1 SGHDT and CDR2 YYEEEE. The CDR3 contains 13 residues. The DNA of the CDR3 is TGTGCCAGCAGCTTGCCGGCTTGGGGGGAACTGTTTTTT. It is translated as CASSLPAWGELFF.

The rearrangement uses TRBV30 and TRBJ1-4, with 8 bases lining up with TRBD1. CDR3 size: 15 residues. With V trimmed by 4 bases and J by 4 bases, 8 bases remained unmatched. Germline V CDR1 and CDR2: GTSNPN, SVGIG (reference sequence). DNA for the CDR3: TGTGCCTGGACTACCGGACAGGGCGTTAATGAAAAACTGTTTTTT. Amino acid sequence: CAWTTGQGVNEKLFF.

V gene TRBV5-6 combines with J gene TRBJ2-7, with D tentatively TRBD1 (6 bases). The V gene's germline CDR1 is SGHDT and CDR2 YYEEEE. V was clipped by 5 bases and J by 3 bases, with 21 bases between them. CDR3 size: 16 residues. CDR3 loop: CASSLDPRGQNYEQYF. DNA for the CDR3: TGTGCCAGCAGTCTCGACCCCAGGGGACAAAACTACGAGCAGTACTTC.

This chain links TRBV5-1 with TRBJ2-5; the D gene is possibly TRBD2 (7 bases). The CDR3 spans 17 residues. Trimming cost V 1 base and J 4 bases, with 20 bases left between them. Germline CDR1 and CDR2: SGHRS and YFSETQ. The CDR3 nucleotides are TGCGCCAGCAGCTTGCCCCGGGGGGCGGGACAAGGAGAGACCCAGTACTTC. Its translation: CASSLPRGAGQGETQYF.

This clone was detected a few times. The chain uses TRBV18 and TRBJ1-2; perhaps TRBD1 as D (5 bases). V was shortened by 6 bases and J by 1 base, with 9 bases between the two germline ends. This CDR3 comprises 13 residues. Per germline, CDR1 KGHSH and CDR2 LQKENI. CDR3 nucleotides: TGTGCCAGCTCCCCCGGGGGTAACTATGGCTACACCTTC. Translation: CASSPGGNYGYTF.

This rearrangement joins TRBV5-8 to TRBJ1-3, with 8 positions matching TRBD1. The CDR3 consists of 16 residues. V trimming: 1 base; J trimming: 1 base; junction bases outside the gene matches: 4. Germline assignment: CDR1 SGHTS and CDR2 YDEGEE. In DNA, the CDR3 is TGTGCCAGCAGCTTGCCAGGGGGCGCGTCTGGAAACACCATATATTTT. This gives the protein CASSLPGGASGNTIYF. The full variable domain, its missing parts supplied by reference TRBV5-8 and TRBJ1-3, is EAGVTQSPTHLIKTRGQQATLRCSPISGHTSVYWYQQALGLGLQFLLWYDEGEERNRGNFPPRFSGRQFPNYSSELNVNALELEDSALYLCASSLPGGASGNTIYFGEGSWLTVV.

V is TRBV5-5 and J is TRBJ1-1, with D unresolved. Germline V gives CDR1 SGHKS, CDR2 YYEKEE (reference sequence). Between the trimmed V and J ends, which lost 0 bases and 1 base, there was a span of 10 bases. The CDR3 consists of 15 residues. The CDR3 sequence: CASSLAAVPNTEAFF. The CDR3 DNA follows: TGTGCCAGCAGCTTGGCCGCAGTGCCGAACACTGAAGCTTTCTTT.